This T cell receptor (beta chain) was found in a study of blood T cell repertoires in COVID-19. Study details: Both acute and convalescent COVID-19 samples were obtained from the United States, Italy and Spain. PBMCs, B-cell-depleted T cells, or T cells provided the cDNA or gDNA that made up the material.

Patients at the Seattle site were enrolled during active infection and followed longitudinally. Sequencing used immunoSEQ multiplex PCR; TCRdb keeps in-frame clones, though not all of them. The table records around 160,000 clones, 80% to 90% of them present only once. The origin of this receptor is a woman aged 55-70 years with COVID-19, enrolled during active disease. The sample consisted of peripheral blood.

The CDR3 DNA reads as TGTGCCTGGAGTGATAGCGGGTCCTCCTACAATGAGCAGTTCTTC. Residues: CAWSDSGSSYNEQFF. The V gene is TRBV30, the J gene TRBJ2-1; TRBD2 matches 7 bases. The CDR3 totals 15 residues. Germline-derived CDR1 and CDR2 are GTSNPN and SVGIG (reference sequence). V shed 1 base and J 0 bases; nucleotides not matched to a gene: 3. The full variable domain, with the rest looked up from reference TRBV30 and TRBJ2-1, is SQTIHQWPATLVQPVGSPLSLECTVEGTSNPNLYWYRQAAGRGLQLLFYSVGIGQISSEVPQNLSASRPQDRQFILSSKKLLLSDSGFYLCAWSDSGSSYNEQFFGPGTRLTVL.